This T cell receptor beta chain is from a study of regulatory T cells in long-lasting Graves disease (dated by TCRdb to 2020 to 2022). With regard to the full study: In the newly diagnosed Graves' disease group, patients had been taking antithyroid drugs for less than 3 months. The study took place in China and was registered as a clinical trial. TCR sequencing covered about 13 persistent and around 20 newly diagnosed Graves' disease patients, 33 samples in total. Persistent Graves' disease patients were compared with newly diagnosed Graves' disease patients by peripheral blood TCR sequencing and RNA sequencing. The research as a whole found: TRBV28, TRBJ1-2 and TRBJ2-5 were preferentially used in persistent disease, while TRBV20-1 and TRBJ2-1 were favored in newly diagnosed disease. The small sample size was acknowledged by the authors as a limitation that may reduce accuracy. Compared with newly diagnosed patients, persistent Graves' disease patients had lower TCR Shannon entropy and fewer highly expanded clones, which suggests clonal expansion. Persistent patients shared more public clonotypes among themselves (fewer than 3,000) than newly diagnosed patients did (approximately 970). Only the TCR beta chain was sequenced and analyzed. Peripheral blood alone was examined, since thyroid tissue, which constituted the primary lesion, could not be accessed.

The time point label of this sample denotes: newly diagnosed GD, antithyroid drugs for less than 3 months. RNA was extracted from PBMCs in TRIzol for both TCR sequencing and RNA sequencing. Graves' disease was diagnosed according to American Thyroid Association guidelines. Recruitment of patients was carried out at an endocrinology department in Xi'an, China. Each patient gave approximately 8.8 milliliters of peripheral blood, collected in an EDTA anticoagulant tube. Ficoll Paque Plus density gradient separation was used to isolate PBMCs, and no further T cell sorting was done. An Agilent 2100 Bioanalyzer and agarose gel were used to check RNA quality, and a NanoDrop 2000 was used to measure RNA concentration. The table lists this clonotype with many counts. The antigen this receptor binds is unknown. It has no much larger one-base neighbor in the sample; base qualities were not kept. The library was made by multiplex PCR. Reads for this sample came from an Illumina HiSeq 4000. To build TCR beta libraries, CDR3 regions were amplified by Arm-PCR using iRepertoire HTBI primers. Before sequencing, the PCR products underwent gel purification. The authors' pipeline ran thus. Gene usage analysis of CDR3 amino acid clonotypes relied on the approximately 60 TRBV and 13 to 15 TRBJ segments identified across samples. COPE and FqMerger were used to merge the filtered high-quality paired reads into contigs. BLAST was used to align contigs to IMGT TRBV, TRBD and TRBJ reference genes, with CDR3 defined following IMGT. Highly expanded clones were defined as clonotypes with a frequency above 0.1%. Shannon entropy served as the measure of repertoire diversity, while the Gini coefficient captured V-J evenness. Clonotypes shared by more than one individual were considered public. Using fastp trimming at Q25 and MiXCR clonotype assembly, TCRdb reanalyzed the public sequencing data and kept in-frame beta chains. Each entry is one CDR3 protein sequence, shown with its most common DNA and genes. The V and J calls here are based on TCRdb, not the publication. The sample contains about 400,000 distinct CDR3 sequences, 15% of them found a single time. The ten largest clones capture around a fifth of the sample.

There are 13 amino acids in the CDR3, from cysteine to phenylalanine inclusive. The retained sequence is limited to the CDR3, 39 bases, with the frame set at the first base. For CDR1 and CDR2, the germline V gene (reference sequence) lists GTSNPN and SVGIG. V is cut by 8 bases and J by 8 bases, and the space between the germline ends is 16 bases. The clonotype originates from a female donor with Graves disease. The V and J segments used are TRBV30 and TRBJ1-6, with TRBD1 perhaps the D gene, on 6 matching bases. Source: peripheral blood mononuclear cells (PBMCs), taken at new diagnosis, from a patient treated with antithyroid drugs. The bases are TGTGCCGGCCGGGGGCGCCTGGATTCACCCCTCCACTTT. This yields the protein CAGRGRLDSPLHF.